Listed below are T cell receptor beta chains from one sample, sequenced in a study of blood T cell repertoires in COVID-19. Measured with immunoSEQ multiplex PCR; TCRdb has only the in-frame clones, and not every one. This sample yields some 300,000 clones, of which about 88% are seen a single time; approximately 2% belongs to the top ten. Material: PBMCs or T cells enriched from blood (not recorded which). All receptors come from a woman aged 55-70 years in a cohort exposed to, infected with or recovered from COVID-19 (not recorded which). Both conserved end residues are part of each CDR3. Each record gives: V gene, CDR3 length, J gene, D gene, clone size, CDR3 DNA, CDR3 protein. The D gene is left open where the match is weak. Expanded clones get a size class; other rows say once, few or many, or leave the size out.

V gene: TRBV9; CDR3 length: 17; J gene: TRBJ1-1; D gene: -; clone size: -; CDR3 DNA: TGTGCCAGCAGCGTAGACGGGATGGGGGGTGGAAACACTGAAGCTTTCTTT; CDR3 protein: CASSVDGMGGGNTEAFF
V gene: TRBV29-1; CDR3 length: 16; J gene: TRBJ1-3; D gene: TRBD1; clone size: -; CDR3 DNA: TGCAGCGTTGGTTCCGAGGACAGGGGCGATGGAAACACCATATATTTT; CDR3 protein: CSVGSEDRGDGNTIYF
V gene: TRBV7-2; CDR3 length: 16; J gene: TRBJ2-1; D gene: TRBD2; clone size: -; CDR3 DNA: TGTGCCAGCAGCTTAGAATTAGGTAGCGGGAGTGATGAGCAGTTCTTC; CDR3 protein: CASSLELGSGSDEQFF
V gene: TRBV5-8; CDR3 length: 15; J gene: TRBJ2-1; D gene: TRBD1; clone size: -; CDR3 DNA: TGTGCCAGCACCCCCGGATGGGACAGGGTGAGGGAGCAGTTCTTC; CDR3 protein: CASTPGWDRVREQFF
V gene: TRBV4-1; CDR3 length: 15; J gene: TRBJ2-3; D gene: -; clone size: -; CDR3 DNA: TGCGCCAGCAGCCAAGATTTCGCGTACACAGATACGCAGTATTTT; CDR3 protein: CASSQDFAYTDTQYF
V gene: TRBV28; CDR3 length: 16; J gene: TRBJ2-1; D gene: -; clone size: -; CDR3 DNA: TGTGCCAGCAGTAGCGTCTCTAGCGCCTCCTACAATGAGCAGTTCTTC; CDR3 protein: CASSSVSSASYNEQFF
V gene: TRBV19; CDR3 length: 13; J gene: TRBJ2-3; D gene: -; clone size: -; CDR3 DNA: TGTGCCAGTAGACTAACAGGCGCCTATACGCAGTATTTT; CDR3 protein: CASRLTGAYTQYF
V gene: TRBV18; CDR3 length: 15; J gene: TRBJ2-7; D gene: -; clone size: -; CDR3 DNA: TGTGCCAGCTCACGGGCCGGGACTGCTCTTTCGGAGCAGTACTTC; CDR3 protein: CASSRAGTALSEQYF
V gene: TRBV19; CDR3 length: 14; J gene: TRBJ2-7; D gene: -; clone size: once; CDR3 DNA: TGTGCCAGTAGTAAAAACGGGGGTAGCCCCGAGCAGTACTTC; CDR3 protein: CASSKNGGSPEQYF
V gene: TRBV3-1/TRBV3-2; CDR3 length: 14; J gene: TRBJ2-3; D gene: TRBD2; clone size: -; CDR3 DNA: TGTGCCAGCAGAAATCGGGAGGCAACAGATACGCAGTATTTT; CDR3 protein: CASRNREATDTQYF
V gene: TRBV9; CDR3 length: 15; J gene: TRBJ1-2; D gene: TRBD1; clone size: -; CDR3 DNA: TGTGCCAGCAGCCCCAGACAGGGAGGATTTGATGGCTACACCTTC; CDR3 protein: CASSPRQGGFDGYTF
V gene: TRBV18; CDR3 length: 15; J gene: TRBJ1-1; D gene: -; clone size: -; CDR3 DNA: TGTGCCAGCTCACCACGGAGAGCTCTGAACACTGAAGCTTTCTTT; CDR3 protein: CASSPRRALNTEAFF
V gene: TRBV10-3; CDR3 length: 17; J gene: TRBJ1-6; D gene: -; clone size: -; CDR3 DNA: TGTGCCATCAGTGGGGGGCAGGGGAACTCTAATAATTCACCCCTCCACTTT; CDR3 protein: CAISGGQGNSNNSPLHF
V gene: TRBV7-9; CDR3 length: 16; J gene: TRBJ2-7; D gene: TRBD1; clone size: -; CDR3 DNA: TGTGCCAGCAGCCCTACGATCGGGACAGGGACCTACGAGCAGTACTTC; CDR3 protein: CASSPTIGTGTYEQYF
V gene: TRBV7-2; CDR3 length: 12; J gene: TRBJ1-5; D gene: -; clone size: -; CDR3 DNA: TGTGCCAGCAGCTTCCCCTTTCAGCCCCAGCATTTT; CDR3 protein: CASSFPFQPQHF
V gene: TRBV19; CDR3 length: 17; J gene: TRBJ1-5; D gene: TRBD1; clone size: -; CDR3 DNA: TGTGCCAGTAGCGAAGGAGACCGGGACAGGGGGAATCAGCCCCAGCATTTT; CDR3 protein: CASSEGDRDRGNQPQHF
V gene: TRBV28; CDR3 length: 15; J gene: TRBJ1-3; D gene: -; clone size: -; CDR3 DNA: TGTGCCAGCATTCGGGTGTTTGGGGAGGTGAACACCATATATTTT; CDR3 protein: CASIRVFGEVNTIYF
V gene: TRBV18; CDR3 length: 15; J gene: TRBJ2-1; D gene: -; clone size: -; CDR3 DNA: TGTGCCAGCTCACCCGGACTGAGCTCCTACAATGAGCAGTTCTTC; CDR3 protein: CASSPGLSSYNEQFF
V gene: TRBV27; CDR3 length: 15; J gene: TRBJ1-3; D gene: -; clone size: -; CDR3 DNA: TGTGCCAGCAGTTCAGGGGTCCCCATCGGAAACACCATATATTTT; CDR3 protein: CASSSGVPIGNTIYF
V gene: TRBV24-1; CDR3 length: 15; J gene: TRBJ2-2; D gene: -; clone size: -; CDR3 DNA: TGTGCCACCAGTGATCGGAACAGGGAAGGCGGGGAGCTGTTTTTT; CDR3 protein: CATSDRNREGGELFF
V gene: TRBV13; CDR3 length: 18; J gene: TRBJ2-1; D gene: TRBD2; clone size: few; CDR3 DNA: TGTGCCAGCAGCCTAATGCTCGGGAGGGCCGAAAGCACCAATGAGCAGTTCTTC; CDR3 protein: CASSLMLGRAESTNEQFF
V gene: TRBV5-6; CDR3 length: 14; J gene: TRBJ2-5; D gene: -; clone size: -; CDR3 DNA: TGTGCCAGCAGCTTGGTGGCGGACCAAGAGACCCAGTACTTC; CDR3 protein: CASSLVADQETQYF
V gene: TRBV29-1; CDR3 length: 17; J gene: TRBJ1-2; D gene: -; clone size: -; CDR3 DNA: TGCAGCGTCGGCGGGGGGGACCGGGGTAGTCGGGTGTATGGCTACACCTTC; CDR3 protein: CSVGGGDRGSRVYGYTF
V gene: TRBV19; CDR3 length: 16; J gene: TRBJ2-5; D gene: TRBD1; clone size: -; CDR3 DNA: TGTGCCAGTAGTATGGCCCGGACAGGGGGCAAGAAGACCCAGTACTTC; CDR3 protein: CASSMARTGGKKTQYF
V gene: TRBV11-2; CDR3 length: 15; J gene: TRBJ2-7; D gene: TRBD1; clone size: once; CDR3 DNA: TGTGCCAGCAGCACGGACAGGGGCCTGACCTACGAGCAGTACTTC; CDR3 protein: CASSTDRGLTYEQYF
V gene: TRBV7-9; CDR3 length: 18; J gene: TRBJ2-3; D gene: TRBD2; clone size: -; CDR3 DNA: TGTGCCAGCAGCTTAGTCCCCCTACTAGCGGCCTTCACAGATACGCAGTATTTT; CDR3 protein: CASSLVPLLAAFTDTQYF
V gene: TRBV5-1; CDR3 length: 16; J gene: TRBJ2-2; D gene: TRBD1; clone size: -; CDR3 DNA: TGCGCCAGCAGCCCGACAGGGGGTTCGAACACCGGGGAGCTGTTTTTT; CDR3 protein: CASSPTGGSNTGELFF
V gene: TRBV5-4; CDR3 length: 11; J gene: TRBJ2-2; D gene: TRBD2; clone size: -; CDR3 DNA: TGTGCCAGCAGCTCTAGCGGCCAGCTGTTTTTT; CDR3 protein: CASSSSGQLFF
V gene: TRBV7-6; CDR3 length: 18; J gene: TRBJ1-3; D gene: -; clone size: once; CDR3 DNA: TGTGCCAGCAGCCACAGCCGGGCCGAAACTAGCTCTGGAAACACCATATATTTT; CDR3 protein: CASSHSRAETSSGNTIYF
V gene: TRBV9; CDR3 length: 14; J gene: TRBJ2-3; D gene: -; clone size: -; CDR3 DNA: TGTGCCAGCAGCGTAAGGGGTAGCACAGATACGCAGTATTTT; CDR3 protein: CASSVRGSTDTQYF
V gene: TRBV24-1; CDR3 length: 18; J gene: TRBJ2-7; D gene: TRBD1; clone size: -; CDR3 DNA: TGTGCCACCAGTGATCCGGCCGGGACAGGTGTGTCTAGGGACGAGCAGTACTTC; CDR3 protein: CATSDPAGTGVSRDEQYF
V gene: TRBV29-1; CDR3 length: 13; J gene: TRBJ2-5; D gene: -; clone size: -; CDR3 DNA: TGCAGCGTTGATTCATCAGGGGGGGAGACCCAGTACTTC; CDR3 protein: CSVDSSGGETQYF
V gene: TRBV6-2/TRBV6-3; CDR3 length: 18; J gene: TRBJ2-7; D gene: -; clone size: -; CDR3 DNA: TGTGCCAGCAGTCAGAGGCCCTTTGGCGCGACTAAAACCTACGAGCAGTACTTC; CDR3 protein: CASSQRPFGATKTYEQYF
V gene: TRBV5-6; CDR3 length: 14; J gene: TRBJ1-1; D gene: -; clone size: -; CDR3 DNA: TGTGCCAGCACCCTGCGGGGTAGAGGCACTGAAGCTTTCTTT; CDR3 protein: CASTLRGRGTEAFF
V gene: TRBV11-2; CDR3 length: 13; J gene: TRBJ2-7; D gene: -; clone size: -; CDR3 DNA: TGTGCCAGCAGCTTAGACGGGACCTACGAGCAGTACTTC; CDR3 protein: CASSLDGTYEQYF
V gene: TRBV15; CDR3 length: 15; J gene: TRBJ2-7; D gene: -; clone size: -; CDR3 DNA: TGTGCCACCAGCAGAGTGACAGCGAGCTCCTACGAGCAGTACTTC; CDR3 protein: CATSRVTASSYEQYF
V gene: TRBV28; CDR3 length: 16; J gene: TRBJ1-5; D gene: -; clone size: -; CDR3 DNA: TGTGCCAGCAGTGGGGGAGGGGGGTATTCCAATCAGCCCCAGCATTTT; CDR3 protein: CASSGGGGYSNQPQHF